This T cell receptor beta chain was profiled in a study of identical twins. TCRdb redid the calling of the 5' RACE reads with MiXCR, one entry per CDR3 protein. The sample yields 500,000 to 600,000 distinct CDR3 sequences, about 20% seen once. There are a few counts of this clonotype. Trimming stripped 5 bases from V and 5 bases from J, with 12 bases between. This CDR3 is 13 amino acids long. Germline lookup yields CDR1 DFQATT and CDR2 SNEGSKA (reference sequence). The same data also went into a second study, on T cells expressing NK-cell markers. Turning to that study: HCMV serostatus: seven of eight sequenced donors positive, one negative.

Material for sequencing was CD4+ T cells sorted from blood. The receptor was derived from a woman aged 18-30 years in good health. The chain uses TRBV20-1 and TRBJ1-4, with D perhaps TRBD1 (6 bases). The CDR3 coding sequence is TGCAGTGCTCGTGACAGGAGAAATGAAAAACTGTTTTTT. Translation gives CSARDRRNEKLFF.